This T cell receptor (beta chain) originates from a study of regulatory T cells in long-lasting Graves disease (dated by TCRdb to the early 2020s). For context, the study as a whole: Newly diagnosed Graves' disease patients had taken antithyroid drugs for less than 3 months. The study was conducted in China and was registered as a clinical trial. This study used TCR sequencing and RNA sequencing of peripheral blood to compare persistent Graves' disease patients against newly diagnosed Graves' disease patients. A total of roughly 33 samples were covered by TCR sequencing, comprising roughly 13 persistent and roughly 20 newly diagnosed Graves' disease patients.

The label giving this sample's time point can be read as: newly diagnosed GD, antithyroid drugs for less than 3 months. RNA was extracted from PBMCs in TRIzol for both TCR sequencing and RNA sequencing. The diagnosis of Graves' disease followed American Thyroid Association guidelines. Patients were recruited from an endocrinology department in Xi'an, China. Each patient gave around 9 milliliters of peripheral blood, collected in an EDTA anticoagulant tube. Ficoll Paque Plus density gradient separation was used to isolate PBMCs, and no further T cell sorting was performed. RNA quality was checked with an Agilent 2100 Bioanalyzer and agarose gel, and concentration with a NanoDrop 2000. Points on this clonotype: This clone's antigen is unknown. No per-base quality is available; no much larger clone lies one base away.

Inclusive of the bounding cysteine and phenylalanine, the CDR3 is 18 residues long. Only CDR3 DNA is held: 54 bases, read in frame from base 1. Deletion took 0 bases off V and 3 bases off J, with a span of 18 bases between the germline ends. The germline V gene (reference sequence) provides CDR1 MNHNY and CDR2 SVGAGI. The method behind the library was multiplex PCR. The listed sequencing device is Illumina HiSeq 4000. iRepertoire HTBI primers and Arm-PCR amplification of CDR3 regions were used to construct TCR beta libraries. Before sequencing, the PCR products went through gel purification. The published analysis was carried out like this. A total of under 80 TRBV and 14 TRBJ segments were identified across samples and were used for gene usage analysis of CDR3 amino acid clonotypes. COPE and FqMerger were used to merge the filtered high-quality paired reads into contigs. BLAST was used to align contigs to IMGT TRBV, TRBD and TRBJ reference genes, with CDR3 defined following IMGT. Clonotypes above 0.1% frequency were classified as highly expanded clones. Shannon entropy was used to measure repertoire diversity, and the Gini coefficient was used to measure V-J evenness. A clonotype found in more than one individual was treated as public. TCRdb reprocessing: public reads trimmed at Q25 with fastp, clones called with MiXCR, in-frame beta chains kept. Rows are combined by CDR3 protein, so each entry shows the most common genes and DNA. The V and J calls, along with clone size, are taken from TCRdb and not from the paper's own processing. This sample has approximately 390,000 distinct CDR3 sequences in its table, and roughly 17% of those were observed once. The ten largest make up around 20% of the sample.

The paper's findings and limits, for the study overall: TRBV28, TRBJ1-2 and TRBJ2-5 were preferentially used in persistent disease, while TRBV20-1 and TRBJ2-1 were favored in newly diagnosed disease. A larger number of public clonotypes was shared among persistent patients (more than 2,500) than among newly diagnosed patients (around 880). Persistent Graves' disease patients showed lower TCR Shannon entropy and fewer highly expanded clones than newly diagnosed patients, suggesting clonal expansion. The small sample size was acknowledged by the authors as a limitation that may reduce accuracy. Because the primary lesion, thyroid tissue, could not be accessed, the study looked at peripheral blood alone. Only the TCR beta chain was sequenced and analyzed.

The data were also submitted as part of a second study, on T cells in Graves' hyperthyroidism and ophthalmopathy. Drawing on the second study: Graves' hyperthyroidism was defined as stable when no progression to ophthalmopathy occurred over 18 months of follow-up. The hyperthyroidism patients were between 18 and 65 years old and newly diagnosed, with a disease duration of less than 2 months. Exclusion was applied to patients with uncontrolled infections, other autoimmune diseases, pregnancy or lactation. Clinical symptoms, serum thyroxine and TRAb, thyroid ultrasound, and orbital computed tomography formed the basis for the diagnoses. For the first round of RT-PCR on the TCR CDR3, the HTBI primer set was used together with the Qiagen OneStep RT-PCR kit. Blood samples also contained most of the expanded thyroid clonotypes (frequency above 0.001), which suggests that blood repertoires may reflect thyroid immune responses. Ophthalmopathy was separated from stable hyperthyroidism by a 13 V-J signature model, with over 85% sensitivity and 81% to 82% specificity obtained in cross-validation and 80%/75% obtained in testing. During validation, the model predicted progression to ophthalmopathy a median of approximately 6 months ahead of onset, with approximately 70% sensitivity and around 72% specificity. TCR V-J signatures able to tell the groups apart were searched for in a discovery cohort of 90 to 100 patients, of whom around 42 had Graves' ophthalmopathy and 57 had stable Graves' hyperthyroidism. Prospective prediction of ophthalmopathy was tested in an independent validation cohort of 18 hyperthyroidism patients and around 16 patients who later progressed to ophthalmopathy. The approximately 90 discovery patients were randomly split 7:3 into training and test sets. Thyroid tissue and blood T-cell repertoires from six Graves' hyperthyroidism patients were also compared in the study. Once sampling was done, hyperthyroidism patients were given methimazole at a starting dose of 30 mg daily, whereas ophthalmopathy patients were given high-dose intravenous methylprednisolone. The libraries were constructed in a second round of multiplex PCR and then size-selected and purified. Paired-end sequencing of the libraries was performed with 100 bp reads on an Illumina HiSeq2000. Raw data were processed with SOAPnuke, discarding reads with adapters, uncalled bases, mean Phred below 15, or no exact constant-primer or identifier match. COPE v1.2.5 was used to merge high-quality paired reads, and clonotypes were defined as unique nucleotide sequences. MiTCR v1.1 was used to align the clonotypes against IMGT TRBV, TRBD and TRBJ reference segments. Analysis was restricted to V-J combinations with a frequency above 0.0001, which covered roughly 99% of repertoires. The TCS score was defined as F50 (clonal expansion) divided by E x V (chaos), with BLOSUM62-based TCRdist calculated between CDR3 peptides within each V-J. Welch's t-statistics and random forest reduced roughly 500 V-J features to 10 to 15, which were used in a naive Bayes classifier (R e1071). Sample size was not statistically predetermined, and blinding of investigators to group allocation was not performed. The paper describes TCR Vbeta CDR3 sequencing of 130 to 150 peripheral blood samples, made up of 43 ophthalmopathy patients, around 78 hyperthyroidism patients and roughly 17 progressor patients.

Here the sequenced sample was peripheral blood mononuclear cells (PBMCs), taken at new diagnosis, from a patient treated with antithyroid drugs. The rearrangement combines TRBV6-6 with TRBJ2-4; the D element could tentatively be TRBD1 or TRBD2, as 5 bases agree for each. This receptor was obtained from a woman younger than 35 with Graves disease. Donor details come from another sample of the same person, matched by shared clones. The bases read TGTGCCAGCAGTTACTCGAGTAGAGGGGTGAGCGACAAAAACATTCAGTACTTC. This translates into CASSYSSRGVSDKNIQYF.